Presented here are 14 T cell receptor beta chains from one specimen sequenced in a study of a mutant IDH1 vaccine in newly diagnosed glioma. Libraries were prepared by immunoSEQ multiplex PCR; TCRdb keeps only in-frame clonotypes and omits some of them. The table records about 41,000 clones, about four fifths of them present only once. Their antigens remain unidentified. Time point reported: week 23, last vaccination. All doses held 300 ug of mutant IDH1 20-mer peptide, with topical imiquimod. The specimen was PBMCs, collected from a glioma patient whose treatment included an IDH1 peptide vaccine. The receptor source for this set is a woman aged 40 to 55 with glioma. Some clones in this sample may be carry-over from other donors' samples.

V gene TRBV27 combines with J gene TRBJ2-7; D may be TRBD2 (5 bases). CDR3 length: 12 residues. Trimming pared 8 bases from V and 3 bases from J, leaving 11 bases between. The germline V gene has CDR1 MNHEY and CDR2 SMNVEV (reference sequence). This CDR3 is CASLGDDYEQYF. In DNA form, the CDR3 reads TGTGCCAGCTTGGGAGATGACTACGAGCAGTACTTC.

V and J are TRBV6-6 and TRBJ2-5; 7 bases are a match to TRBD2. The last part of the DNA fits TRBJ2-7 better; the J call may be wrong. The CDR3 is 15 amino acids. Per germline, CDR1 MNHNY and CDR2 SVGAGI (reference sequence). The CDR3: CASGTREGGPYEQYF. CDR3 in DNA: TGTGCCAGCGGTACGAGGGAGGGAGGTCCCTACGAGCAGTACTTC.

The sample holds a few counts of this clone. This sequence joins TRBV19 and TRBJ1-5; tentatively, D is TRBD1 (5 bases). The CDR3 spans 16 residues. Per germline, CDR1 LNHDA and CDR2 SQIVND (reference sequence). V was shortened by 7 bases and J by 2 bases, with 18 bases between the two germline ends. The CDR3 nucleotides are TGTGCCAGTAAGGGGCTTGAGGGGTCCCGCAATCAGCCCCAGCATTTT. Translation: CASKGLEGSRNQPQHF. The full variable domain, rest sourced from reference TRBV19 and TRBJ1-5, is DGGITQSPKYLFRKEGQNVTLSCEQNLNHDAMYWYRQDPGQGLRLIYYSQIVNDFQKGDIAEGYSVSREKKESFPLTVTSAQKNPTAFYLCASKGLEGSRNQPQHFGDGTRLSIL.

The DNA for the CDR3 is TGCAGCGTTGAAGTAGGGACAGGGCATGAAAAACTGTTTTTT. This sequence encodes CSVEVGTGHEKLFF. The V call is TRBV29-1, the J call TRBJ1-4; TRBD1 aligns across 9 bases. The CDR3 covers 14 residues. Germline CDR1 and CDR2: SQVTM and ANQGSEA. V lost 1 base to trimming and J lost 6 bases; unmatched junction nucleotides: 3.

This sequence joins TRBV14 and TRBJ2-7; D is unresolved. The germline V gene has CDR1 SGHDN and CDR2 FVKESK. The CDR3 has 14 amino acids. V shed 0 bases and J shed 4 bases, with 10 bases lying between them. CDR3 sequence: CASSQELWPYEQYF. The CDR3 DNA sequence: TGTGCCAGCAGCCAAGAGCTATGGCCATACGAGCAGTACTTC.

This chain uses TRBV14 with TRBJ1-6; D unresolved. V lost 3 bases and J lost 8, with 11 bases in between. The CDR3 covers 14 residues. Per the germline V gene, CDR1 is SGHDN and CDR2 is FVKESK. CDR3 region: CASSHLVWDSPLHF. In DNA, the CDR3 is TGTGCCAGCAGCCATCTCGTTTGGGATTCACCCCTCCACTTT.

The chain links TRBV9 to TRBJ2-7; a weak D match, TRBD1 (6 bases). CDR1 and CDR2 from the germline V gene are SGDLS and YYNGEE. There are 16 residues in the CDR3. With 3 bases removed from V and 0 bases from J, the gap between germline ends came to 16 bases. In nucleotides, the CDR3 is TGTGCCAGCAGCGCACATTCAACAGGGAGCTCCTACGAGCAGTACTTC. This translates into CASSAHSTGSSYEQYF.

The V call is TRBV9, the J call TRBJ1-6; weak D call: TRBD1 (6 bases). Between the trimmed V and J ends, which lost 4 bases and 9 bases, there was a span of 17 bases. This CDR3 has 15 amino acids. Per germline, CDR1 SGDLS and CDR2 YYNGEE. CDR3 nucleotide sequence: TGTGCCAGCAGCAGGACCCGGGACACGGGTTCACCCCTCCACTTT. It encodes CASSRTRDTGSPLHF.

The chain joins TRBV4-3 to TRBJ2-1; D is possibly TRBD1 (5 bases). Germline values: CDR1 LGHNA, CDR2 YSLEER. This CDR3 spans 16 amino acids. V dropped 1 base and J dropped 5 bases, with 15 bases sitting between them. For the CDR3, the DNA is TGCGCCAGCAGCCAAGCTAGTGGGCCCAGGGACAATGAGCAGTTCTTC. Translating gives CASSQASGPRDNEQFF.

The chain links TRBV6-5 to TRBJ1-3; no firm D call. CDR1 is MNHEY, CDR2 SVGAGI, per germline. Trimming pared 2 bases from V and 4 bases from J, leaving 9 bases between. This CDR3 is built from 14 residues. The CDR3 DNA reads as TGTGCCAGCAGTTACGGCCAGTCCGGAAACACCATATATTTT. Its translation: CASSYGQSGNTIYF.

The chain carries TRBV6-1 and TRBJ1-5; D unclear. This CDR3 is built from 16 residues. The germline V gene has CDR1 MNHNS and CDR2 SASEGT. The V end was cut by 4 bases, the J end by 1 base, with 14 bases between. CDR3: CASSAAGGRSNQPQHF. The CDR3 bases are TGTGCCAGCAGTGCTGCGGGTGGTAGGAGCAATCAGCCCCAGCATTTT.

The rearrangement links TRBV19 to TRBJ1-1; the D gene is possibly TRBD1 (5 bases). Germline V CDR1 and CDR2: LNHDA, SQIVND (reference sequence). The V end was cut by 7 bases, the J end by 1 base, with 16 bases between. CDR3 length: 15 amino acids. The CDR3 sequence: CASTKLGASNTEAFF. The CDR3 coding sequence is TGTGCCAGTACCAAATTAGGGGCTTCGAACACTGAAGCTTTCTTT.

The chain uses TRBV6-5 and TRBJ1-1; tentatively, D is TRBD1 (5 bases). Trimming removed 6 bases at V and 0 bases at J, with 11 bases between. There are 14 residues in the CDR3. Germline CDR1 reads MNHEY; CDR2 reads SVGAGI. CDR3: CASSGATLNTEAFF. CDR3 DNA sequence: TGTGCCAGCAGCGGGGCTACTTTGAACACTGAAGCTTTCTTT.

This clone was counted a few times. The chain couples TRBV5-1 to TRBJ2-7; 9 bases agree with TRBD1. CDR3 length equals 14 residues. Germline CDR1 and CDR2: SGHRS and YFSETQ. The V and J ends lost 2 bases and 1 base, in that order; junction bases with no gene match: 1. CDR3 sequence reads: CASSFGTGSYEQYF. The CDR3 DNA reads TGCGCCAGCAGCTTCGGGACAGGGTCCTACGAGCAGTACTTC.